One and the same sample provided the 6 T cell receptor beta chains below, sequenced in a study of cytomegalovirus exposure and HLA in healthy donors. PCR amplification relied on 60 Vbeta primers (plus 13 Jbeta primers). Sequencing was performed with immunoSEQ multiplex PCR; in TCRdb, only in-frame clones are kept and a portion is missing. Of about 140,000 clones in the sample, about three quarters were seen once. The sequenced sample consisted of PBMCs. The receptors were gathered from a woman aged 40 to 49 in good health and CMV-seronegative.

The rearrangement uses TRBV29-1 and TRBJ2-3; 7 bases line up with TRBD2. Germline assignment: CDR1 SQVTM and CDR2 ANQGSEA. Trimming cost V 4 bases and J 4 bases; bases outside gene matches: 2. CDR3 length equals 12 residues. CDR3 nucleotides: TGCAGCGTTGGCGGGGGTTCAGATACGCAGTATTTT. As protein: CSVGGGSDTQYF.

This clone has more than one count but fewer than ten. The CDR3 loop is CASSQDLSTDTQYF. DNA for the CDR3: TGCGCCAGCAGCCAAGATCTGAGCACAGATACGCAGTATTTT. V and J are TRBV4-1 and TRBJ2-3; D is unresolved. The CDR3 length is 14 residues. Trimming left V 0 bases short and J 0 bases short, with 4 bases between. In germline, CDR1 is MGHRA, CDR2 YSYEKL.

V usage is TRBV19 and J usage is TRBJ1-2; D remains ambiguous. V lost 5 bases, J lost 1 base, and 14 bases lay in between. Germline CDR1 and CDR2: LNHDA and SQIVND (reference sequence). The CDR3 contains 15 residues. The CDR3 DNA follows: TGTGCCAGTAGTGCAGCACTACGAAATAACTATGGCTACACCTTC. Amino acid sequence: CASSAALRNNYGYTF.

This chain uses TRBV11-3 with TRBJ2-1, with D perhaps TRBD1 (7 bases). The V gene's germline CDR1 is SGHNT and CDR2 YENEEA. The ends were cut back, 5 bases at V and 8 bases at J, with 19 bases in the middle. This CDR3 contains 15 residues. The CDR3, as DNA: TGTGCCAGCAGCCCCTTAGCAGGGGGGATAGATGAGCAGTTCTTC. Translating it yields CASSPLAGGIDEQFF.

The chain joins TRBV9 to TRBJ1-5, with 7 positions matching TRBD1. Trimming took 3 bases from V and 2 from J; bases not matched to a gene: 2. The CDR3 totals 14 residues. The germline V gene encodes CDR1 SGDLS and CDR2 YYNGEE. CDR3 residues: CASSATGGNQPQHF. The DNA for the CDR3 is TGTGCCAGCAGCGCAACAGGGGGCAATCAGCCCCAGCATTTT.

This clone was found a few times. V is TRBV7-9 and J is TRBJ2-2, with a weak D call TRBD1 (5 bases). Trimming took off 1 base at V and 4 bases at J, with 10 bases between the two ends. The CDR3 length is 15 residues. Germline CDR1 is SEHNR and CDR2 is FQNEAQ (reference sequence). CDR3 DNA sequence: TGTGCCAGCAGCTTAGTAGGGGCGGTCACCGGGGAGCTGTTTTTT. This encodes CASSLVGAVTGELFF. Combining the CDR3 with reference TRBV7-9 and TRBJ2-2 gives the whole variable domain DTGVSQNPRHKITKRGQNVTFRCDPISEHNRLYWYRQTLGQGPEFLTYFQNEAQLEKSRLLSDRFSAERPKGSFSTLEIQRTEQGDSAMYLCASSLVGAVTGELFFGEGSRLTVL.